Sequencing of this TCR beta chain was carried out in a study of T cells in Graves' hyperthyroidism and ophthalmopathy. Amplification of TCR beta CDR3 regions used RNA as the template. During a first-round RT-PCR of the TCR CDR3, the HTBI primer set was used. TCRdb ran MiXCR on the multiplex PCR reads and lists one entry per CDR3 protein. The sample consists of about 280,000 distinct CDR3 sequences, less than 30% of them appearing once. This CDR3 region has 14 residues. Trimming shortened V by 1 base and J by 5 bases, and 8 bases separated the two germline ends. Germline assignment: CDR1 SGHDN and CDR2 FVKESK.

Sample: blood. The receptor was isolated from a man between 40 and 49 years old with Graves' hyperthyroidism that later progressed to Graves' ophthalmopathy. V usage is TRBV14 and J usage is TRBJ2-2; no reliable D call. In DNA, the CDR3 is TGTGCCAGCAGCCAAGTGGTGGAGACCGGGGAGCTGTTTTTT. Translating gives CASSQVVETGELFF. Supplemented by reference TRBV14 and TRBJ2-2, the full variable domain reads EAGVTQFPSHSVIEKGQTVTLRCDPISGHDNLYWYRRVMGKEIKFLLHFVKESKQDESGMPNNRFLAERTGGTYSTLKVQPAELEDSGVYFCASSQVVETGELFFGEGSRLTVL.